This passage covers 28 T cell receptor beta chains from one sample sequenced in a study of regulatory T cells in long-lasting Graves disease. Arm-PCR of CDR3 regions and iRepertoire HTBI primers were the basis on which TCR beta libraries were built. TCRdb processed the multiplex PCR reads anew with MiXCR; each CDR3 protein has one entry. The table lists approximately 310,000 distinct CDR3 sequences, about a sixth of them singletons. As for time point: newly diagnosed GD, antithyroid drugs for less than 3 months. Extracted PBMC RNA gave rise to the TCR library. The specimen comprised peripheral blood mononuclear cells (PBMCs), sampled at new diagnosis, from a patient treated with antithyroid drugs. The receptor set was obtained from a female donor with Graves disease.

This clonotype showed up many times. The J gene is TRBJ2-5, the V gene TRBV12-3 or TRBV12-4; 8 bases map to TRBD1. The CDR3 has 14 amino acids. V was clipped by 4 bases and J by 3 bases; unmatched bases: 4. As DNA, the CDR3 is TGTGCCAGCAGTTCATCGGACAGGGAAGAGACCCAGTACTTC. Translated, it gives CASSSSDREETQYF.

This clonotype has just a few counts. The chain carries TRBV5-1 and TRBJ2-5; D is perhaps TRBD2 (5 bases). The CDR3 length is 15 residues. Trimming left V 4 bases short and J 1 base short, with 14 bases between. The germline V gene has CDR1 SGHRS and CDR2 YFSETQ. In nucleotides, the CDR3 is TGCGCCAGCAGCGAGGATTGGACTTTCCAAGAGACCCAGTACTTC. It is translated as CASSEDWTFQETQYF.

This clonotype came up many times. The V and J genes are TRBV10-3 and TRBJ1-1; the D is unclear. The CDR3 is 12 amino acids. Trimming removed 1 base from V and 3 bases from J, with 3 bases in between. The germline V gene has CDR1 ENHRY and CDR2 SYGVKD. CDR3 amino acids: CAISELDTEAFF. CDR3 DNA: TGTGCCATCAGTGAGTTGGACACTGAAGCTTTCTTT.

The CDR3 protein is CASSLVTGLETQYF. The CDR3 DNA sequence: TGTGCCAGCAGCTTAGTTACAGGCCTAGAGACCCAGTACTTC. V is TRBV7-9 and J is TRBJ2-5; a possible D gene is TRBD1 (5 bases). V dropped 1 base and J dropped 4 bases, with 10 bases sitting between them. CDR1 and CDR2 (germline): SEHNR, FQNEAQ (reference sequence). The CDR3 has 14 amino acids.

This clonotype was recorded many times. The chain is built from TRBV2 and TRBJ2-7; no clear D. Germline loops: CDR1 SNHLY, CDR2 FYNNEI. This CDR3 spans 11 amino acids. Trimming shortened V by 7 bases and J by 5 bases, and 9 bases separated the two germline ends. CDR3 coding DNA: TGTGCCAGCACTGAGCGCCACGAGCAGTACTTC. This encodes CASTERHEQYF.

A word on this clonotype: A clone one base away is much larger, so this may be a read error. This chain links TRBV4-1 with TRBJ1-4; no definite D call. Between the trimmed V and J ends, which lost 5 bases and 0 bases, there was a span of 13 bases. CDR1 is MGHRA and CDR2 is YSYEKL in the germline V gene. The CDR3 runs 16 residues. In DNA form, the CDR3 reads TGCGCCAGCAGCTCTGCAGAGGGAACAACTAATGAAAAACTGTTTTTT. Its translation is CASSSAEGTTNEKLFF.

Points on this clonotype: One base away lies a much larger clone, so this may be a sequencing read error. V gene TRBV14 combines with J gene TRBJ1-1; a weak D match, TRBD1 (6 bases). Trimming took off 10 bases at V and 4 bases at J, with 16 bases between the two ends. The CDR3 length is 13 residues. Germline V gene sequence: CDR1 SGHDN, CDR2 FVKESK. In DNA form, the CDR3 reads TGTGCCACGAGCTGGGGGGGCGGCACTGAAGCTTTCTTT. As protein: CATSWGGGTEAFF. The full variable domain, completed using reference TRBV14 and TRBJ1-1, is EAGVTQFPSHSVIEKGQTVTLRCDPISGHDNLYWYRRVMGKEIKFLLHFVKESKQDESGMPNNRFLAERTGGTYSTLKVQPAELEDSGVYFCATSWGGGTEAFFGQGTRLTVV.

On this clonotype: A far bigger clonotype differs at one base, so this is likely a read error. The chain has TRBV12-3 or TRBV12-4 and TRBJ2-5, with 13 bases fitting TRBD2. This CDR3 spans 16 amino acids. The CDR3 loop reads CASRSGTSGINNEQLF. The CDR3 nucleotides read TGTGCCAGCAGGAGCGGGACTAGCGGGATAAACAATGAGCAGCTCTTC.

This clonotype was counted only a few times. The J gene is TRBJ2-1, the V gene TRBV12-3 or TRBV12-4; D perhaps matches TRBD1 (5 bases). This CDR3 spans 14 amino acids. The V gene lost 6 bases and the J gene lost 4 bases, with 13 bases spanning the gap. CDR3 coding DNA: TGTGCCAGCAGGGGTTGGGCAGGGTACAATGAGCAGTTCTTC. Residues: CASRGWAGYNEQFF.

This clonotype was seen at least ten times. This rearrangement joins TRBV15 to TRBJ2-5, with a tentative D call TRBD1 (6 bases). V was pared by 3 bases and J by 0 bases, with 17 bases between. Germline-derived CDR1 and CDR2 are LNHNV and YYDKDF (reference sequence). The CDR3 runs to 17 residues. The CDR3 DNA is TGTGCCACCAGCAGTCAAGACAGGCCAGGGCACCAAGAGACCCAGTACTTC. This gives the protein CATSSQDRPGHQETQYF.

In this sample, this clonotype turned up once. The chain is built from TRBV28 and TRBJ2-5; tentative D call: TRBD1 (6 bases). CDR3 length: 13 amino acids. V was pared by 10 bases and J by 7 bases, with 19 bases between. The germline V gene has CDR1 MDHEN and CDR2 SYDVKM. CDR3 residues: CAIQTGLGGTQYF. In DNA, the CDR3 is TGTGCCATCCAGACAGGCCTTGGCGGGACCCAGTACTTC.

This clonotype has at least ten counts. The rearrangement links TRBV2 to TRBJ1-5; no clear D gene. Trimming left V 2 bases short and J 7 bases short, with 12 bases between. Germline V gene data show CDR1 as SNHLY and CDR2 as FYNNEI. The CDR3 spans 14 residues. CDR3 sequence (DNA): TGTGCCAGCAGTGAAAAGAGGGAGCGCCAGCCCCAGCATTTT. As protein: CASSEKRERQPQHF. Complete variable domain (other parts from reference TRBV2 and TRBJ1-5): EPEVTQTPSHQVTQMGQEVILRCVPISNHLYFYWYRQILGQKVEFLVSFYNNEISEKSEIFDDQFSVERPDGSNFTLKIRSTKLEDSAMYFCASSEKRERQPQHFGDGTRLSIL.

There are many counts of this clonotype. The chain uses TRBV11-2 and TRBJ2-6; 9 bases align to TRBD1. CDR1 is SGHAT, CDR2 FQNNGV, per germline. Trimming at V came to 0 bases and at J to 1 base, leaving 4 bases not matched to a gene. This CDR3 region has 18 residues. This chain's CDR3 is CASSLDRQGGSGANVLTF. The CDR3 bases are TGTGCCAGCAGCTTAGATCGACAGGGGGGGTCTGGGGCCAACGTCCTGACTTTC.

This chain uses TRBV11-2 with TRBJ1-1; D might be TRBD1 (5 bases). The CDR3 totals 15 residues. The V gene lost 1 base and the J gene lost 1 base, with 10 bases spanning the gap. Germline-derived CDR1 and CDR2 are SGHAT and FQNNGV. The chain's CDR3 is CASSLVRGKNTEAFF. In nucleotides, the CDR3 is TGTGCCAGCAGCTTAGTTCGGGGGAAGAACACTGAAGCTTTCTTT.

This clonotype was picked up many times. The V gene is TRBV7-2, the J gene TRBJ2-5, with unresolved D. This CDR3 spans 11 amino acids. The germline V gene has CDR1 SGHTA and CDR2 FQGNSA. Trimming cost V 5 bases and J 5 bases, with 6 bases left between them. The DNA for the CDR3 is TGTGCCAGCAGCCCCTTCGAGACCCAGTACTTC. This codes for CASSPFETQYF.

Only a few counts were recorded for this clonotype. This sequence joins TRBV14 and TRBJ2-7, with D unclear. The CDR3 extends over 14 amino acids. CDR1 and CDR2 from the germline V gene are SGHDN and FVKESK. V was shortened by 4 bases and J by 0 bases, with 10 bases between the two germline ends. The CDR3 spells CASSRMGSSYEQYF. CDR3 nucleotides: TGTGCCAGCAGCCGAATGGGCAGCTCCTACGAGCAGTACTTC. Full variable domain (missing parts from reference TRBV14 and TRBJ2-7): EAGVTQFPSHSVIEKGQTVTLRCDPISGHDNLYWYRRVMGKEIKFLLHFVKESKQDESGMPNNRFLAERTGGTYSTLKVQPAELEDSGVYFCASSRMGSSYEQYFGPGTRLTVT.

This clonotype occurred many times. This sequence joins TRBV20-1 and TRBJ2-4; perhaps TRBD2 as D (5 bases). The CDR3 length is 16 residues. The ends were cut back, 0 bases at V and 0 bases at J, with 12 bases in the middle. Germline V gene lookup returns CDR1 DFQATT and CDR2 SNEGSKA (reference sequence). In DNA form, the CDR3 reads TGCAGTGCTAGAGATTATGTGGGAGAAGCCAAAAACATTCAGTACTTC. Its protein is CSARDYVGEAKNIQYF.

This clonotype appeared many times. The junction shows a germline mismatch at one end, possibly a read error. The chain is built from TRBV20-1 and TRBJ2-6; D remains unclear. Germline assignment: CDR1 DFQATT and CDR2 SNEGSKA (reference sequence). The CDR3 loop spans 14 amino acids. This CDR3 reads CNARESGGANVLTF. The CDR3, as DNA: TGCAATGCTAGAGAGTCTGGAGGGGCCAACGTCCTGACTTTC.

This clonotype has ten or more counts. The chain links TRBV28 to TRBJ1-5; D is unclear. Germline CDR1 reads MDHEN; CDR2 reads SYDVKM. This CDR3 is 17 amino acids long. With 5 bases removed from V and 2 bases from J, the gap between germline ends came to 19 bases. DNA of the CDR3: TGTGCCAGCAGTCCCCCAAATAGGATTGGGGGCAATCAGCCCCAGCATTTT. This encodes CASSPPNRIGGNQPQHF.

Many counts were recorded for this clonotype. The chain is built from TRBV2 and TRBJ2-3; 12 nucleotides match TRBD2. Germline V lookup: CDR1 SNHLY, CDR2 FYNNEI. This CDR3 has 15 amino acids. With V trimmed by 5 bases and J by 1 base, 1 base remained unmatched. CDR3 sequence (DNA): TGTGCCAGCAGTCGACTAGCGGGAGGCACAGATACGCAGTATTTT. Protein product: CASSRLAGGTDTQYF.

The sample holds a few counts of this clonotype. It may be a read error: a sequence one base away is much more abundant. V gene TRBV2 combines with J gene TRBJ1-5; 9 positions agree with TRBD1. The CDR3 contains 13 residues. The trim removed 4 bases at V and 5 bases at J, leaving 0 bases unmatched. Germline-derived CDR1 and CDR2 are SNHLY and FYNNEI. In DNA form, the CDR3 reads TGTGCCAGCAGTGGGACAGGGGATCAGCCCCAGCATTTT. Translation: CASSGTGDQPQHF.

CDR3 residues: CASSPGTSGRGGYEQYF. The CDR3 region has the DNA TGTGCCAGCAGCCCTGGGACTAGCGGGAGGGGAGGTTACGAGCAGTACTTC. V is TRBV2 and J is TRBJ2-7; 16 bases match TRBD2. The CDR3 covers 17 residues. V trimming: 6 bases; J trimming: 4 bases; junction bases outside the gene matches: 9. CDR1 SNHLY and CDR2 FYNNEI come from the germline V gene.

This clonotype was seen ten or more times. The chain joins TRBV18 to TRBJ2-5, with 11 bases matching TRBD2. The germline V gene encodes CDR1 KGHSH and CDR2 LQKENI. V shed 8 bases and J 3 bases; nucleotides not matched to a gene: 5. The CDR3 runs 14 residues. The CDR3 loop is CASSPLAGEETQYF. DNA for the CDR3: TGTGCCAGCAGCCCACTAGCGGGAGAAGAGACCCAGTACTTC.

This clonotype was counted at least ten times. This chain uses TRBV18 with TRBJ2-3; 7 positions agree with TRBD1. The CDR3 extends over 15 amino acids. V shed 5 bases and J 2 bases; nucleotides not matched to a gene: 7. Germline CDR1 reads KGHSH; CDR2 reads LQKENI. The CDR3 is CASSTRTGLTDTQYF. In DNA form, the CDR3 reads TGTGCCAGCTCAACTAGGACAGGTCTCACAGATACGCAGTATTTT.

Ten or more counts support this clonotype. The chain employs TRBV10-1 and TRBJ1-6; 10 bases are a match to TRBD1. J was trimmed by 8 bases and V by 7 bases; bases with no gene match: 23. CDR3 length: 20 residues. Germline lookup yields CDR1 WNHNN and CDR2 SYGVQD (reference sequence). The CDR3 DNA is TGCGCCAGCACTTATCTTCTCCGGGACAGGGGATCGGGTCATGATTCACCCCTCCACTTT. Amino acids: CASTYLLRDRGSGHDSPLHF.

This clonotype was recorded once. A single base separates this from a much larger clone, so it may be a read error. V usage is TRBV20-1 and J usage is TRBJ2-7; 14 nucleotides match TRBD2. CDR3 length: 15 amino acids. V gave up 3 bases and J gave up 7 bases; unmatched junction bases: 8. CDR1 and CDR2 (germline): DFQATT, SNEGSKA (reference sequence). CDR3: CSASPGTSGSDEQYF. The CDR3 region has the DNA TGCAGTGCTAGCCCCGGGACTAGCGGGAGCGATGAGCAGTACTTC.

This clonotype has a count of ten or more. The chain carries TRBV5-1 and TRBJ1-2; 9 nucleotides align to TRBD1. J lost 8 bases, V lost 6 bases, and 14 bases had no gene match. This CDR3 has 15 amino acids. In germline, CDR1 is SGHRS, CDR2 YFSETQ. The CDR3 is CASTSGQGPLRGYTF. The DNA of the CDR3 is TGCGCCAGCACCTCGGGACAGGGTCCCCTTAGGGGCTACACCTTC.

Ten or more counts support this clonotype. The genes are TRBV27 and TRBJ2-1; 8 positions match TRBD1. The CDR3 is 17 amino acids. From germline, CDR1 is MNHEY and CDR2 SMNVEV (reference sequence). The trim removed 3 bases at V and 0 bases at J, leaving 7 bases unmatched. This CDR3 reads CASSLAGGRGSYNEQFF. The CDR3 region has the DNA TGTGCCAGCAGTTTGGCAGGGGGCAGGGGCTCCTACAATGAGCAGTTCTTC.